Listed here are 21 T cell receptor beta chains from one sample, sequenced in a study of early T cells in non-severe SARS-CoV-2 infection. MiXCR, run by TCRdb on the 5' RACE reads, gives a single entry per CDR3 protein. The sample consists of about 46,000 distinct CDR3 sequences, roughly 5.7% of them appearing once. This specimen consisted of whole blood, obtained at baseline. These receptors were taken from an adult who was a healthcare worker with PCR-confirmed SARS-CoV-2 infection or an uninfected control (not recorded which).

This sequence joins TRBV27 and TRBJ2-3; no clear D gene. The germline V gene encodes CDR1 MNHEY and CDR2 SMNVEV (reference sequence). The CDR3 is made up of 11 amino acids. V was cut by 4 bases and J by 8 bases, with 7 bases left in between. The CDR3 is CASSSKATQYF. CDR3 sequence (DNA): TGTGCCAGCAGTTCGAAAGCTACGCAGTATTTT.

This chain links TRBV5-1 with TRBJ2-1, with TRBD2 matching over 13 bases. Germline V CDR1 and CDR2: SGHRS, YFSETQ. The CDR3 runs 16 residues. V trimming: 0 bases; J trimming: 8 bases; junction bases outside the gene matches: 5. As DNA, the CDR3 is TGCGCCAGCAGCTTGGGACTAGCGGGAGGCAAGGATGAGCAGTTCTTC. Translation gives CASSLGLAGGKDEQFF.

This clonotype was observed many times. The gene calls are TRBV28 and TRBJ2-1, with TRBD1 matching over 8 bases. The CDR3 totals 15 residues. Losses at the gene ends were 5 bases for V and 10 bases for J; bases not matched to a gene: 13. CDR1 is MDHEN and CDR2 is SYDVKM in the germline V gene. In DNA, the CDR3 is TGTGCCAGCAGTACCGTCGGGACAGGTGATGAGGAGCAGTTCTTC. It specifies CASSTVGTGDEEQFF.

This clonotype was counted only a few times. An end of the junction does not agree with germline; a read error may underlie this. V is TRBV6-4 and J is TRBJ2-1, with D tentatively TRBD1 (6 bases). This CDR3 comprises 15 residues. Germline V CDR1 and CDR2: MRHNA, SNTAGT. The CDR3 protein is CASSNSRDNINEQFF. CDR3 DNA: TGTGCCAGCAGTAACTCTAGGGACAACATCAATGAGCAGTTCTTC.

This clonotype was recorded at least ten times. V usage is TRBV5-1 and J usage is TRBJ2-1, with D perhaps matching TRBD1 or TRBD2 (5 bases each). V was cut by 4 bases and J by 0 bases, with 11 bases left in between. The V gene's germline CDR1 is SGHRS and CDR2 YFSETQ. There are 15 residues in the CDR3. CDR3: CASSRDGGSYNEQFF. CDR3 DNA sequence: TGCGCCAGCAGCAGGGATGGGGGCTCCTACAATGAGCAGTTCTTC.

Many counts were recorded for this clonotype. The CDR3 DNA follows: TGTGCCAGCAGCGAGGGGCAGAGTCTCTCTGGAAACACCATATATTTT. It codes for CASSEGQSLSGNTIYF. The chain is built from TRBV6-1 and TRBJ1-3, with D tentatively TRBD1 (5 bases). Germline CDR1 reads MNHNS; CDR2 reads SASEGT. The ends were cut back, 6 bases at V and 0 bases at J, with 15 bases in the middle. This CDR3 contains 16 residues.

This clonotype was observed many times. This rearrangement joins TRBV12-3 or TRBV12-4 to TRBJ2-1; 7 bases match TRBD2. The CDR3 runs 17 residues. V gave up 4 bases and J gave up 2 bases; unmatched junction bases: 11. The CDR3 is CASSSSLAYYPYNEQFF. CDR3 DNA sequence: TGTGCCAGCAGTTCCTCACTAGCGTACTATCCCTACAATGAGCAGTTCTTC.

The chain carries TRBV7-3 and TRBJ2-1, with 10 bases fitting TRBD2. The CDR3 totals 18 residues. Germline CDR1 and CDR2: SGHTA and FQGTGA. With 5 bases clipped from V and 9 bases from J, the junction kept 19 bases outside the gene matches. The CDR3 region has the DNA TGTGCCAGCAGCCAATTTACTCTAGCGGGAGTACTAACCGGTGAGCAGTTCTTC. Residues: CASSQFTLAGVLTGEQFF. The variable domain in full, with the rest retrieved from reference TRBV7-3 and TRBJ2-1, is GAGVSQTPSNKVTEKGKYVELRCDPISGHTALYWYRQSLGQGPEFLIYFQGTGAADDSGLPNDRFFAVRPEGSVSTLKIQRTERGDSAVYLCASSQFTLAGVLTGEQFFGPGTRLTVL.

The table lists this clonotype with many counts. The genes are TRBV10-3 and TRBJ2-1; 8 nucleotides line up with TRBD1. This CDR3 has 13 residues. CDR1 ENHRY and CDR2 SYGVKD come from the germline V gene. Germline trimming cut 10 bases from V and 4 bases from J; bases unmatched to any gene: 6. CDR3 in DNA: TGTGCCACGACGGGACAGGATTACAATGAGCAGTTCTTC. Translating it yields CATTGQDYNEQFF.

Here the CDR3 reads CASRSLGGGETQYF. The DNA of the CDR3 is TGTGCCAGTAGGAGCCTTGGCGGGGGAGAGACCCAGTACTTC. The chain uses TRBV19 and TRBJ2-5; TRBD2 matches at 7 bases. The CDR3 contains 14 residues. Germline lookup yields CDR1 LNHDA and CDR2 SQIVND (reference sequence). J lost 4 bases, V lost 6 bases, and 8 bases had no gene match.

This clonotype was found many times. V and J are TRBV12-3 or TRBV12-4 and TRBJ2-5; D perhaps matches TRBD2 (5 bases). This CDR3 comprises 14 residues. The V and J ends lost 1 base and 3 bases respectively, with 9 bases between them. The chain's CDR3 is CASSLVDGEETQYF. The CDR3 DNA sequence: TGTGCCAGCAGTTTAGTTGACGGGGAAGAGACCCAGTACTTC.

This chain links TRBV2 with TRBJ1-5, with D unclear. Germline V CDR1 and CDR2: SNHLY, FYNNEI. The CDR3 runs to 15 residues. Trimming pared 4 bases from V and 5 bases from J, leaving 15 bases between. The chain's CDR3 is CASSVRRARDQPQHF. In DNA form, the CDR3 reads TGTGCCAGCAGTGTGAGGAGGGCGAGGGATCAGCCCCAGCATTTT.

This clonotype was recorded a few times. The rearrangement uses TRBV18 and TRBJ1-1; 9 bases are shared with TRBD1. Germline V CDR1 and CDR2: KGHSH, LQKENI. V lost 5 bases to trimming and J lost 2 bases; unmatched junction nucleotides: 6. This CDR3 is 15 amino acids long. CDR3 region: CASSGGTGINTEAFF. The CDR3 bases are TGTGCCAGCTCAGGTGGGACAGGGATAAACACTGAAGCTTTCTTT. Drawing the rest from reference TRBV18 and TRBJ1-1, the complete variable domain is NAGVMQNPRHLVRRRGQEARLRCSPMKGHSHVYWYRQLPEEGLKFMVYLQKENIIDESGMPKERFSAEFPKEGPSILRIQQVVRGDSAAYFCASSGGTGINTEAFFGQGTRLTVV.

This clonotype counts as medium-sized. This chain links TRBV20-1 with TRBJ1-6; tentative D call: TRBD1 (5 bases). The V end lost 1 base, the J end lost 7 bases, and 11 bases lay between the germline ends. The CDR3 consists of 14 residues. The germline CDR1 and CDR2 sequences are DFQATT and SNEGSKA (reference sequence). CDR3: CSARAGGDNSPLHF. DNA of the CDR3: TGCAGTGCTAGAGCGGGGGGAGACAATTCACCCCTCCACTTT.

The sample holds many counts of this clonotype. The chain recombines TRBV20-1 with TRBJ1-1; D is uncertain. CDR1 DFQATT and CDR2 SNEGSKA come from the germline V gene (reference sequence). V shed 0 bases and J shed 10 bases, with 9 bases lying between them. The CDR3 is 11 amino acids. The CDR3 DNA reads as TGCAGTGCTAGAGATCAGGCTCTAGCTTTCTTT. As protein: CSARDQALAFF.

This clonotype was picked up a small number of times. The chain recombines TRBV28 with TRBJ1-6, with a possible D match to TRBD1 (5 bases). Germline V CDR1 and CDR2: MDHEN, SYDVKM. The V gene lost 6 bases and the J gene lost 5 bases, with 14 bases spanning the gap. This CDR3 is built from 15 residues. The CDR3 protein is CASRITGTNNSPLHF. In DNA form, the CDR3 reads TGTGCCAGCAGGATTACCGGGACTAATAATTCACCCCTCCACTTT.

This clonotype was seen at least ten times. The genes are TRBV6-5 and TRBJ2-1, with D perhaps TRBD1 or TRBD2 (6 bases each). CDR1 MNHEY and CDR2 SVGAGI come from the germline V gene. The V gene lost 6 bases and the J gene lost 0 bases, with 15 bases spanning the gap. This CDR3 comprises 16 residues. Written as DNA, the CDR3 is TGTGCCAGCAGGGGGGGCCGTGGGGCCTCCTACAATGAGCAGTTCTTC. It translates to CASRGGRGASYNEQFF.

In its sample, this clonotype was seen many times. This chain joins TRBV6-4 and TRBJ2-3; the D gene is possibly TRBD2 (6 bases). CDR3 length: 13 residues. V lost 3 bases and J lost 2, with 6 bases in between. Germline lookup yields CDR1 MRHNA and CDR2 SNTAGT. CDR3 in amino acids: CASSERDTDTQYF. The DNA of the CDR3 is TGTGCCAGCAGTGAGCGGGACACAGATACGCAGTATTTT.

A few counts support this clonotype. This chain connects TRBV28 to TRBJ2-5; weak D call: TRBD2 (5 bases). Germline V gives CDR1 MDHEN, CDR2 SYDVKM. V lost 3 bases to trimming and J lost 5 bases, with 7 bases between them. CDR3 length equals 12 residues. CDR3 DNA: TGTGCCAGCAGTTTTAGGGAGGAGACCCAGTACTTC. Its protein product is CASSFREETQYF.

V gene TRBV20-1 combines with J gene TRBJ1-5; D perhaps matches TRBD1 (6 bases). CDR3 length: 15 amino acids. Germline V gene lookup returns CDR1 DFQATT and CDR2 SNEGSKA (reference sequence). Trimming left V 3 bases short and J 4 bases short, with 16 bases between. The CDR3 is CSASSSPGVNQPQHF. The CDR3 nucleotides are TGCAGTGCTAGCTCGAGTCCAGGGGTGAATCAGCCCCAGCATTTT.

This clonotype was detected ten times or more. J is TRBJ1-3 and V is TRBV18; 10 bases align to TRBD1. Germline lookup yields CDR1 KGHSH and CDR2 LQKENI. CDR3 length: 20 residues. The trim removed 4 bases at V and 2 bases at J, leaving 17 bases unmatched. CDR3 residues: CASSLTSVTGGTLTGNTIYF. CDR3 DNA: TGTGCCAGCTCACTTACCAGCGTGACAGGGGGCACCCTCACTGGAAACACCATATATTTT.